Following are 9 T cell receptor beta chains from one sample sequenced in a study of shared clonotypes between healthy human individuals. Here immunoSEQ multiplex PCR was the method, and the copy in TCRdb shows in-frame clones only, minus some. The sample holds roughly 520,000 clones, approximately 94% seen once. Sequencing was carried out using naive CD4+ T cells sorted from blood. Subset specified: CD45RA+ positively selected. These receptors all stem from a woman younger than 45 in good health.

V gene TRBV25-1 combines with J gene TRBJ2-3; D gene unclear. The CDR3 length is 15 residues. Trimming took 6 bases from V and 2 from J, leaving 15 bases between them. The germline V gene encodes CDR1 MGHDK and CDR2 SYGVNS. The CDR3 nucleotides are TGTGCCAGCAGATGCCCATCAGCGTACACAGATACGCAGTATTTT. Protein product: CASRCPSAYTDTQYF.

The chain has TRBV13 and TRBJ2-5; possible D gene TRBD1, 5 bases. There are 14 residues in the CDR3. Germline lookup yields CDR1 PRHDT and CDR2 FYEKMQ (reference sequence). V lost 3 bases, J lost 3 bases, and 11 bases lay in between. The CDR3 sequence is CASSFRSGKETQYF. The CDR3 DNA reads as TGTGCCAGCAGCTTCCGATCAGGGAAAGAGACCCAGTACTTC.

Remarks on this clone: Different DNA sequences within this sample yield the same CDR3. CDR3 loop: CASSNRGETQYF. For the CDR3, the DNA is TGTGCCAGCAGTAACAGGGGCGAGACCCAGTACTTC. V usage is TRBV6-5 and J usage is TRBJ2-5; TRBD1 matches at 7 bases. Trimming at V came to 5 bases and at J to 5 bases, leaving 2 bases not matched to a gene. CDR1 MNHEY and CDR2 SVGAGI come from the germline V gene. The CDR3 sequence is 12 residues long.

The chain couples TRBV27 to TRBJ1-1; 7 bases agree with TRBD1. Germline trimming cut 1 base from V and 1 base from J; bases unmatched to any gene: 0. The CDR3 loop spans 14 amino acids. The germline V gene encodes CDR1 MNHEY and CDR2 SMNVEV (reference sequence). The CDR3 sequence: CASSLWDRNTEAFF. Here the CDR3 DNA reads TGTGCCAGCAGTTTATGGGACAGGAACACTGAAGCTTTCTTT.

The chain has TRBV19 and TRBJ2-5; 7 positions match TRBD1. Near its end, the DNA agrees better with TRBJ2-7, so the J call may be wrong. This CDR3 is built from 15 residues. Germline loops: CDR1 LNHDA, CDR2 SQIVND (reference sequence). CDR3 loop: CASSTSGTAAYEQYF. The CDR3 DNA follows: TGTGCCAGTAGTACTTCAGGGACAGCGGCCTACGAGCAGTACTTC.

The chain recombines TRBV6-5 with TRBJ1-3; D uncertain. The length of the CDR3 is 16 residues. Trimming shortened V by 0 bases and J by 0 bases, and 9 bases separated the two germline ends. CDR1 MNHEY and CDR2 SVGAGI come from the germline V gene. The CDR3 spells CASSYSRLLSGNTIYF. For the CDR3, the DNA is TGTGCCAGCAGTTACTCGAGGCTTCTCTCTGGAAACACCATATATTTT.

The chain has TRBV27 and TRBJ2-6; D is perhaps TRBD1 (5 bases). The length of the CDR3 is 18 residues. V gave up 5 bases and J gave up 0 bases, with 17 bases separating them. Per germline, CDR1 MNHEY and CDR2 SMNVEV (reference sequence). DNA of the CDR3: TGTGCCAGCAGTCGAAGGGGCCACCAGAGCTCTGGGGCCAACGTCCTGACTTTC. The encoded protein is CASSRRGHQSSGANVLTF.

The chain joins TRBV7-9 to TRBJ2-7; maybe TRBD2 (5 bases). This CDR3 region has 13 residues. Germline V gives CDR1 SEHNR, CDR2 FQNEAQ (reference sequence). Trimming stripped 4 bases from V and 6 bases from J, with 13 bases between. CDR3 protein: CASSYQQRTEQYF. The CDR3 region has the DNA TGTGCCAGCAGCTACCAACAGCGGACCGAGCAGTACTTC.

The gene calls are TRBV18 and TRBJ2-7; 7 bases fit TRBD1. CDR1 is KGHSH, CDR2 LQKENI, per germline. V was pared by 3 bases and J by 5 bases, with 7 bases of the junction left unmatched. This CDR3 is built from 14 residues. CDR3 sequence reads: CASSPIQGPNEQYF. CDR3 DNA: TGTGCCAGCTCACCCATACAGGGGCCCAACGAGCAGTACTTC. The full variable domain, rest sourced from reference TRBV18 and TRBJ2-7, is NAGVMQNPRHLVRRRGQEARLRCSPMKGHSHVYWYRQLPEEGLKFMVYLQKENIIDESGMPKERFSAEFPKEGPSILRIQQVVRGDSAAYFCASSPIQGPNEQYFGPGTRLTVT.